There are a few counts of the clone carrying this T cell receptor (beta chain). Its specificity is unknown. It was 10 ml of fresh peripheral blood that supplied the PBMCs. These data belong to a study of T cells in Graves' hyperthyroidism and ophthalmopathy. Regions amplified from RNA transcripts were the TCR beta CDR3 regions. First-round RT-PCR targeting the TCR CDR3 was performed with the HTBI primer set. TCRdb re-called the multiplex PCR reads through MiXCR, storing one row per CDR3 protein. There are 550,000 to 650,000 distinct CDR3 sequences in the sample; around 15% occur only once, and approximately 15% lies in the top ten. Overall study results and limits: Model predictions of ophthalmopathy came a median about 6.3 months before onset. In simple terms, a model built on 13 V-J features told ophthalmopathy apart from stable hyperthyroidism.

The origin of this receptor is a woman aged 40 to 50 with Graves' hyperthyroidism. The sequenced material came from blood.

The CDR3 region has the DNA TGTGCCAGCAGCCAGGGACTAGCGGTCTACGAGCAGTACTTC. Its translation is CASSQGLAVYEQYF. The genes are TRBV3-1 and TRBJ2-7; 11 bases align to TRBD2. Germline lookup yields CDR1 LGHDT and CDR2 YNNKEL (reference sequence). This CDR3 has 14 amino acids. After removal of 3 bases from V and 3 bases from J, the junction contained 1 base not matched to a gene.